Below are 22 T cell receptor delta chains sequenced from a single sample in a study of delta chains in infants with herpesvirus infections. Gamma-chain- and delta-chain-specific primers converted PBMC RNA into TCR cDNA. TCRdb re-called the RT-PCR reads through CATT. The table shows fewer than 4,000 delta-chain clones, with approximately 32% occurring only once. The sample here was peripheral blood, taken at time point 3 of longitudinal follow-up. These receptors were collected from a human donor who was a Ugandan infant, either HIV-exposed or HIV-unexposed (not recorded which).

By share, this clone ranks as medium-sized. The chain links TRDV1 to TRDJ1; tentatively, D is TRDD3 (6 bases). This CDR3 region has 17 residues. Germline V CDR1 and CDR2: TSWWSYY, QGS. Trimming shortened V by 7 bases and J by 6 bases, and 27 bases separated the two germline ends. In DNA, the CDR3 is TGTGCTCTTGCCCCTTGTGGGGATCATATCCACCGGAATAAACTCATCTTT. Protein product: CALAPCGDHIHRNKLIF.

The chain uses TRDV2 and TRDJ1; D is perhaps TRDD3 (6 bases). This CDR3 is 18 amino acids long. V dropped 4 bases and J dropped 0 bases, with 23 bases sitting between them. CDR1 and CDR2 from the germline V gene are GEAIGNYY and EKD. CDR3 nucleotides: TGTGCCTGTGAAGATAAGGACTCCTTTTGGGGGTACACCGATAAACTCATCTTT. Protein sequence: CACEDKDSFWGYTDKLIF.

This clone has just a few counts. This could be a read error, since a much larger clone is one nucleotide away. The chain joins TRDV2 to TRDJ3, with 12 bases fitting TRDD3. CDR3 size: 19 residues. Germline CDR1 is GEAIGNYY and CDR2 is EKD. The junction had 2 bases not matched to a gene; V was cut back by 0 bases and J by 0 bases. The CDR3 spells CACDTVLGDTSWDTRQMFF. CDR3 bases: TGTGCCTGTGACACCGTACTGGGGGATACCTCCTGGGACACCCGACAGATGTTTTTC.

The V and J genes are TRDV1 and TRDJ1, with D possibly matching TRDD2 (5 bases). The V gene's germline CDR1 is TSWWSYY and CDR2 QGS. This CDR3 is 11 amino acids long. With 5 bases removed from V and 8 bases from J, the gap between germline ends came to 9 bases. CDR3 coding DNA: TGTGCTCTTGGGATTCTTCCAAAACTCATCTTT. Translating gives CALGILPKLIF.

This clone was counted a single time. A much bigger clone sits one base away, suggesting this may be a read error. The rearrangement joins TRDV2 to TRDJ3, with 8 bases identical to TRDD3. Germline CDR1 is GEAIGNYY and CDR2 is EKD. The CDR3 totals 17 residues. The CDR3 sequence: CACNTWGSSWDTRQMFF. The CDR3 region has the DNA TGTGCCTGTAACACCTGGGGGAGCTCCTGGGACACCCGACAGATGTTTTTC.

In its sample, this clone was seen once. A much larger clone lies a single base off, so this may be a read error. In DNA form, the CDR3 reads TGTGCTCTTGGGGGACCTGCGTTGGGGGATATGCGCACCGATAAACTCATCTTT. Amino acid sequence: CALGGPALGDMRTDKLIF. This chain uses TRDV1 with TRDJ1, with TRDD3 matching over 9 bases. Germline V gene data show CDR1 as TSWWSYY and CDR2 as QGS. After removal of 4 bases from V and 1 base from J, the junction contained 13 bases not matched to a gene. The CDR3 length is 18 residues.

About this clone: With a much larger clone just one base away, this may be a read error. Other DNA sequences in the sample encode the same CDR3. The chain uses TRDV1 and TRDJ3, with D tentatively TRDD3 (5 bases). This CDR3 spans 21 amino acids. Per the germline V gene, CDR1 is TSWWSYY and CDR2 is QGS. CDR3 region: CALGEGYEGTQPSWDTRQMFF. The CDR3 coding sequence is TGTGCTCTTGGGGAAGGCTACGAGGGGACCCAACCCTCCTGGGATACCCGACAGATGTTTTTC.

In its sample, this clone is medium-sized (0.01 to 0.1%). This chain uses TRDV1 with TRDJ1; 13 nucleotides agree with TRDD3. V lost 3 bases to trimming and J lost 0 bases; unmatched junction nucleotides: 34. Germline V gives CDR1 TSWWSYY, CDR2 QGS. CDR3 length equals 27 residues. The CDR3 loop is CALGDPLSYGHLLGDTEYPLYTDKLIF. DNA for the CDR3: TGTGCTCTTGGGGACCCCCTTTCCTACGGACATTTACTGGGGGATACGGAGTATCCCTTGTACACCGATAAACTCATCTTT.

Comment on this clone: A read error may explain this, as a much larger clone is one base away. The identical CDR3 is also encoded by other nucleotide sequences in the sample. CDR3 sequence reads: CALGDRGDFPYTDKLIF. DNA for the CDR3: TGTGCTCTTGGGGATAGGGGGGACTTCCCGTACACCGATAAACTCATCTTT. The chain joins TRDV1 to TRDJ1, with a possible D match to TRDD3 (6 bases). Per germline, CDR1 TSWWSYY and CDR2 QGS. This CDR3 comprises 17 residues. Trimming removed 3 bases from V and 0 bases from J, with 17 bases in between.

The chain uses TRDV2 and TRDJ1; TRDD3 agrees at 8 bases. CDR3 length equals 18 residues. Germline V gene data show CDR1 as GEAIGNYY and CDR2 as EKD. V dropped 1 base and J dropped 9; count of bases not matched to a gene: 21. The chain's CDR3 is CACDTWGGGDRLTAQLIF. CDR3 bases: TGTGCCTGTGACACGTGGGGTGGGGGGGATAGACTGACAGCACAACTCATCTTT.

The CDR3 bases are TGTGCTCTTACCTCGTACTGGGGGATACGCGGGAAACTCATCTTT. Translating gives CALTSYWGIRGKLIF. The rearrangement links TRDV1 to TRDJ1, with TRDD3 matching 13 bases. The germline gives CDR1 TSWWSYY, CDR2 QGS. Germline trimming cut 8 bases from V and 8 bases from J; bases unmatched to any gene: 11. This CDR3 comprises 15 residues.

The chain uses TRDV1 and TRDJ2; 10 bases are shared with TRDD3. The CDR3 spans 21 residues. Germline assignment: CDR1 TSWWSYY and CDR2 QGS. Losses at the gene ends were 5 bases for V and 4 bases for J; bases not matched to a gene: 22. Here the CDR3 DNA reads TGTGCTCTTGGGTCCCTTTTCCTACTAGGTACTGGGGGATTCACGACAGCACAACTCTTCTTT. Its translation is CALGSLFLLGTGGFTTAQLFF.

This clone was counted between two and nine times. CDR3 sequence (DNA): TGTGCTCTCCTCCCACTTACGTTCCCCGTACTGGGGGATCCATTAACCGATAAACTCATCTTT. Its translation: CALLPLTFPVLGDPLTDKLIF. V is TRDV1 and J is TRDJ1; 10 bases align to TRDD3. The CDR3 length is 21 residues. J lost 2 bases, V lost 9 bases, and 27 bases had no gene match. The germline gives CDR1 TSWWSYY, CDR2 QGS.

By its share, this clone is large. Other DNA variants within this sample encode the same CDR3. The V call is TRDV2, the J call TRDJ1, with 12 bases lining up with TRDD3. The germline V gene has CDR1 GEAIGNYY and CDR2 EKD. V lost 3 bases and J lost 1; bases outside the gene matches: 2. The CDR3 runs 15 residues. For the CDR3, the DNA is TGTGCCTGTGACGTACTGGGGGATACCACCGATAAACTCATCTTT. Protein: CACDVLGDTTDKLIF.

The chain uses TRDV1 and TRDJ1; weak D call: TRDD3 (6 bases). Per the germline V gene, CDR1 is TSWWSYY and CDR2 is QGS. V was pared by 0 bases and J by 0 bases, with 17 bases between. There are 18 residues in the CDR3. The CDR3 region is CALGELRPGDANTDKLIF. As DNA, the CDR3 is TGTGCTCTTGGGGAACTACGACCTGGGGACGCCAACACCGATAAACTCATCTTT.

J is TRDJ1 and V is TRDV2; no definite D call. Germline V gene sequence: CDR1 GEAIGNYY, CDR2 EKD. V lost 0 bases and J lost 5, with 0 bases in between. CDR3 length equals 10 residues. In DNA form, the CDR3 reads TGTGCCTGTGACACCGATAAACTCATCTTT. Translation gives CACDTDKLIF.

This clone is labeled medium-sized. The CDR3: CALGLRKYTDKLIF. CDR3 in DNA: TGTGCTCTTGGGCTACGGAAGTACACCGATAAACTCATCTTT. The chain joins TRDV1 to TRDJ1; no firm D call. Germline CDR1 TSWWSYY, CDR2 QGS. V lost 5 bases to trimming and J lost 0 bases, with 10 bases between them. The CDR3 length is 14 residues.

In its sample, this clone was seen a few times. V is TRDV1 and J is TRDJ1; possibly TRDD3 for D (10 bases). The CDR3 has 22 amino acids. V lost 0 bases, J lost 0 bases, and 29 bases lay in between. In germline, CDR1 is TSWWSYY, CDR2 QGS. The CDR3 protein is CALGELPSYQYWGMQYTDKLIF. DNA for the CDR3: TGTGCTCTTGGGGAACTCCCTTCCTACCAGTACTGGGGGATGCAGTACACCGATAAACTCATCTTT.

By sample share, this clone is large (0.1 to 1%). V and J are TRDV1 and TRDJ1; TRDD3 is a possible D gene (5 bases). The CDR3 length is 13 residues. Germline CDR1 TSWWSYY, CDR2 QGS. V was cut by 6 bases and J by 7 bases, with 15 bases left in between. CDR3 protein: CALGRRGLSKLIF. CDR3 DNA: TGTGCTCTTGGCCGTCGGGGGTTGAGTAAACTCATCTTT.

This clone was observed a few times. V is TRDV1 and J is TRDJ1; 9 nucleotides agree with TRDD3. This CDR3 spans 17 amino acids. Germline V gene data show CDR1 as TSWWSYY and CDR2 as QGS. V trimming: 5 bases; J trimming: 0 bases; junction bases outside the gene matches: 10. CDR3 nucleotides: TGTGCTCTTGGGTCGACTTCCCCTGGGGGATACACCGATAAACTCATCTTT. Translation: CALGSTSPGGYTDKLIF.

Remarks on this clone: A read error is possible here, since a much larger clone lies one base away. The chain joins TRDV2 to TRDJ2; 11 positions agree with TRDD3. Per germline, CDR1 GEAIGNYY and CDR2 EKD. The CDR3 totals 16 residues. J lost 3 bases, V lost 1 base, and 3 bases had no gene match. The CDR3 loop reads CACDTLGDNVTAQLFF. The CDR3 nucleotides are TGTGCCTGTGACACACTGGGGGATAATGTGACAGCACAACTCTTCTTT.

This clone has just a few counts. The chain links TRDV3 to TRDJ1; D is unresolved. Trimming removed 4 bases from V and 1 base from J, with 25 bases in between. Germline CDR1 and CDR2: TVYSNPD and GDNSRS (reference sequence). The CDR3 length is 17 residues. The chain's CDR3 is CASNIITGVWTTDKLIF. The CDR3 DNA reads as TGTGCCTCCAACATTATAACAGGGGTTTGGACCACCGATAAACTCATCTTT. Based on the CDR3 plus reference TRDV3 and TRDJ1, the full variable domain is CDKVTQSSPDQTVASGSEVVLLCTYDTVYSNPDLFWYRIRPDYSFQFVFYGDNSRSEGADFTQGRFSVKHILTQKAFHLVISPVRTEDSATYYCASNIITGVWTTDKLIFGKGTRVTVEP.